This T cell receptor (beta chain) was sequenced in a study of post-analysis software for immune sequencing data. Unique molecular identifiers tagged the TCR beta cDNA libraries. TCRdb re-called the PCR reads through MiXCR, storing one row per CDR3 protein. The sample has hundreds of thousands of distinct CDR3 sequences, around 64% seen once. General study points: Diversity measured as normalized Chao1 was significantly lower in multiple sclerosis patients than in controls.

This clonotype appeared a few times. Antigen specificity is unknown. Sequences were obtained from blood. The clonotype originates from a girl aged 2-10 years with multiple sclerosis.

CDR3 nucleotides: TGCAGTGCTAGTTCTCCAAGCTCCTACGAGCAGTACTTC. It yields the protein CSASSPSSYEQYF. The chain combines TRBV20-1 with TRBJ2-7; D remains ambiguous. The CDR3 is 13 residues long. Germline CDR1 and CDR2: DFQATT and SNEGSKA (reference sequence). Trimming shortened V by 3 bases and J by 0 bases, and 9 bases separated the two germline ends.